Sequencing of this T cell receptor (beta chain) was carried out in a study of CD8 T cells in Susac syndrome. Study overall: Active disease was present in about 6 of the sequenced Susac syndrome patients, and remission in about eight.

Patients with Susac syndrome met diagnostic criteria defined recently for definite or probable disease. Both CD4+ and CD8+ T cells were negatively isolated, and TEMRA cells underwent FACS enrichment. RNA totalling roughly 0.45 to 1 ug underwent reverse transcription with random hexamers. Multiplex immunoSEQ PCR targeted 54 Vbeta and 13 Jbeta TCR beta segments. TCRdb reprocessed the immunoSEQ multiplex PCR reads via MiXCR and lists one record per CDR3 protein. The sample lists around 150,000 distinct CDR3 sequences; roughly 94% were seen once. The sequenced sample was CD8+ T cells from PBMCs. This receptor was obtained from a human donor with Susac syndrome.

CDR3 protein: CASSATGPGGNSYEQYF. The CDR3, as DNA: TGTGCCAGCAGTGCTACGGGTCCTGGAGGGAACTCCTACGAGCAGTACTTC. The gene calls are TRBV2 and TRBJ2-7; possible D gene TRBD2, 6 bases. With 4 bases removed from V and 0 bases from J, the gap between germline ends came to 19 bases. This CDR3 region has 17 residues. Looked up from germline, CDR1 is SNHLY and CDR2 is FYNNEI.